These T cell receptor beta chains were read from a single sample in a study of identical twins. TCRdb reprocessed the 5' RACE reads with MiXCR, giving one entry per CDR3 protein. The repertoire holds 200,000 to 250,000 distinct CDR3 sequences, with roughly a tenth as singletons. Sequencing used memory T cells sorted from blood. The source is a man in his forties or fifties in good health. Each CDR3 is given with its conserved first and last residue. D genes are given only for firm matches. Some rows mark clone size as missing; the rest say once, few, many or name a class of expanded clone.

V	D	J	size	DNA	CDR3
TRBV5-1	-	TRBJ2-2	many	TGCGCCAGCAGCCTGGCTTCAGGGGTCACCGGGGAGCTGTTTTTT	CASSLASGVTGELFF
TRBV19	TRBD1	TRBJ1-2	-	TGTGCCAGTAGTACCAAGGGACAGCAGATTTATGGCTACACCTTC	CASSTKGQQIYGYTF
TRBV4-2	TRBD1	TRBJ1-1	many	TGTGCCAGCAGCCGCTCGGGACAGGGGATAACTGAAGCTTTCTTT	CASSRSGQGITEAFF
TRBV6-2/TRBV6-3	-	TRBJ2-4	many	TGTGCCAGCAGACGAACTGGATGGGGAAACATTCAGTACTTC	CASRRTGWGNIQYF
TRBV9	-	TRBJ2-2	-	TGTGCCAGCAGCGGCGCGGGCGCGGCGAACACCGGGGAGCTGTTTTTT	CASSGAGAANTGELFF
TRBV12-3/TRBV12-4	-	TRBJ1-6	-	TGTGCCAGCAGTGTAGGGGACAATAATTCACCCCTCCACTTT	CASSVGDNNSPLHF
TRBV5-1	-	TRBJ1-1	many	TGCGCCAGCAGCACCGGGGGTCGGCAGTCCACTGAAGCTTTCTTT	CASSTGGRQSTEAFF
TRBV4-1	TRBD2	TRBJ2-7	-	TGCTCAAATGGTGTCGATGGGACTAGCGGGAACTACGAGCAGTACTTC	CSNGVDGTSGNYEQYF
TRBV12-3/TRBV12-4	TRBD1	TRBJ1-6	few	TGTGCCAGCAGGATCGGACAGGGAATAGCCTCCTATAATTCACCCCTCCACTTT	CASRIGQGIASYNSPLHF
TRBV5-1	-	TRBJ2-1	many	TGCGCCAGCACCCCCCGGGGGTACAATGAGCAGTTCTTC	CASTPRGYNEQFF
TRBV5-4	-	TRBJ1-1	few	TGTGCCAGCAGCTTGGCCAGACACACTGAAGCTTTCTTT	CASSLARHTEAFF
TRBV18	-	TRBJ2-1	few	TGTGCCAGCTCCCTTGGGAGGCGGGATGAGCAGTTCTTC	CASSLGRRDEQFF
TRBV14	TRBD2	TRBJ2-1	few	TGTGCCAGCAGCCTTATAGCGGGAGGGCCGGATGAGCAGTTCTTC	CASSLIAGGPDEQFF
TRBV7-2	TRBD1	TRBJ1-3	few	TGTGCCAGCAGCTATCCGGGACAGGGGTTAGGAAACACCATATATTTT	CASSYPGQGLGNTIYF
TRBV29-1	TRBD1	TRBJ1-2	many	TGCAGCGTTGAAGACCGGGACAGGGGCCTAGGCTACACCTTC	CSVEDRDRGLGYTF
TRBV9	TRBD1	TRBJ1-5	-	TGTGCCAGCAGCGTAGGGGGACAGGGGAATCAGCCCCAGCATTTT	CASSVGGQGNQPQHF
TRBV28	-	TRBJ1-2	many	TGTGCCACCTTTAAACAGGGAAGGGTTGGGACTAACTATGGCTACACCTTC	CATFKQGRVGTNYGYTF
TRBV20-1	TRBD1	TRBJ2-7	-	TGCAGTGCTGCCGGACAGGGGGCGCAGTACGAGCAGTACTTC	CSAAGQGAQYEQYF
TRBV4-1	-	TRBJ1-3	many	TGCGCCAGCAGTCAGACGGGAAACACCATATATTTT	CASSQTGNTIYF
TRBV6-2/TRBV6-3	TRBD1	TRBJ1-1	-	TGTGCCACCCGAGCCCCGCTCGGACAGGGACACACTGAAGCTTTCTTT	CATRAPLGQGHTEAFF
TRBV9	-	TRBJ1-3	few	TGTGCCAGCAGCGTAGCTAGAGACAGCTCTGGAAACACCATATATTTT	CASSVARDSSGNTIYF
TRBV15	-	TRBJ2-3	few	TGTGCCACCAGCAGAGCAGGAGGGGGAATAGATACGCAGTATTTT	CATSRAGGGIDTQYF
TRBV11-2	-	TRBJ2-1	many	TGTGCCAGCAGCTTATTTCAATGGCTCTCCTCCTACAATGAGCAGTTCTTC	CASSLFQWLSSYNEQFF
TRBV5-1	-	TRBJ2-2	many	TGCGCCAGCAGCTTGGAAAGAGAGTCGAACACCGGGGAGCTGTTTTTT	CASSLERESNTGELFF
TRBV18	TRBD2	TRBJ2-2	-	TGTGCCAGCTCACCAGGACTAGCGGGAATCTACGGGGAGCTGTTTTTT	CASSPGLAGIYGELFF
TRBV20-1	TRBD2	TRBJ2-3	-	TGCGGTGCTCTCCCGGTCGGCGGGAGCTTCACAGATACGCAGTATTTT	CGALPVGGSFTDTQYF
TRBV20-1	TRBD1	TRBJ1-2	few	TGCAGTGCTAGGGTTAGGGAGGGGGCGAGAGGCTACACCTTC	CSARVREGARGYTF
TRBV19	TRBD2	TRBJ2-1	many	TGTGCCAGTAGTATAGATCTCCCTAGCGGATCCTACAATGAGCAGTTCTTC	CASSIDLPSGSYNEQFF
TRBV7-2	TRBD1	TRBJ1-6	many	TGTGCCAGCAGCTTAACGGACAGGGCTTCACCCCTCCACTTT	CASSLTDRASPLHF
TRBV20-1	-	TRBJ2-5	many	TGCAGTGCTAGTGGGGAGACCCAGTACTTC	CSASGETQYF
TRBV4-3	-	TRBJ2-1	-	TGCGCCAGCAGCCCCGCGGGGCGGATAAACTACAATGAGCAGTTCTTC	CASSPAGRINYNEQFF
TRBV7-2	-	TRBJ1-3	few	TGTGCCAGCAGCTTAGCGGGGGGCAGGGGCAACACCATATATTTT	CASSLAGGRGNTIYF
TRBV15	-	TRBJ1-2	many	TGTGCCACCCAGGGATCTAACTATGGCTACACCTTC	CATQGSNYGYTF
TRBV30	-	TRBJ2-7	many	TGTGCCTGGAGTGGGTCCGGGGAGCAGTACTTC	CAWSGSGEQYF
TRBV4-3	TRBD2	TRBJ2-2	few	TGCGCCAGCAGCCCCCTTGACAGCGGGGAGACCGGGGAGCTGTTTTTT	CASSPLDSGETGELFF
TRBV14	TRBD1	TRBJ2-3	-	TGTGCCGGCAGCCGTCGCAGGACAGGGATTAGCACAGATACGCAGTATTTT	CAGSRRRTGISTDTQYF
TRBV5-1	TRBD2	TRBJ2-1	many	TGCGCCAGCAGACGTCTTGCTAGCGGAAGCTCCTACAATGAGCAGTTCTTC	CASRRLASGSSYNEQFF
TRBV18	-	TRBJ2-1	-	TGTGCCAGCTCACCACCGGCCAAAGGGGTCAATGAGCAGTTCTTC	CASSPPAKGVNEQFF
TRBV29-1	-	TRBJ1-5	-	TGCAGCGTTGTTGAAGGGGGGGGGCCCCAGCATTTT	CSVVEGGGPQHF
TRBV5-1	TRBD2	TRBJ2-3	-	TGCGCCAGCAGCTTAGCGGGGAGTTCAGATACGCAGTATTTT	CASSLAGSSDTQYF
TRBV20-1	-	TRBJ1-1	-	TGCAGTGCTAGGTCAGGAACCATGAACACTGAAGCTTTCTTT	CSARSGTMNTEAFF
TRBV5-1	-	TRBJ1-1	-	TGCGCCAGCAGCTTACCGGGACCGACGGAAGCTTTCTTT	CASSLPGPTEAFF
TRBV28	TRBD2	TRBJ2-1	few	TGTGCCAGCAGTTCCCCCGGGGGTAGCGGGTACAATGAGCAGTTCTTC	CASSSPGGSGYNEQFF
TRBV19	-	TRBJ1-1	-	TGTGCCAGTAGTTTACGAAGGGGGTCGACTGAAGCTTTCTTT	CASSLRRGSTEAFF
TRBV4-2	TRBD2	TRBJ2-2	many	TGTGCCAGCAGCCAAGCCCCGGGAGGGCCCGTTTTTAACACCGGGGAGCTGTTTTTT	CASSQAPGGPVFNTGELFF
TRBV3-1	-	TRBJ1-1	few	TGTGCCAGCAGCAAGGGGGGGCAGAACACTGAAGCTTTCTTT	CASSKGGQNTEAFF
TRBV12-3/TRBV12-4	-	TRBJ2-3	few	TGTGCCAGCAGTTCGGGGGTGCCAGATACGCAGTATTTT	CASSSGVPDTQYF
TRBV5-5	-	TRBJ2-7	many	TGTGCCAGCAGCAACCGGGGACCCTACGAGCAGTACTTC	CASSNRGPYEQYF
TRBV20-1	-	TRBJ1-5	-	TGCAGTGCTAGAGATCCCACCGGGGGCAATCAGCCCCAGCATTTT	CSARDPTGGNQPQHF
TRBV28	TRBD1	TRBJ2-1	many	TGTGCCAGCAGTCCTACAGGGGTGGGTGAGCAGTTCTTC	CASSPTGVGEQFF
TRBV6-5	-	TRBJ2-1	few	TGTGCCAGCAGTTTAAACCCCCATTCCTACAATGAGCAGTTCTTC	CASSLNPHSYNEQFF
TRBV5-1	TRBD1	TRBJ2-3	few	TGCGCCAGCAGTCCCCGCGAGTCAGGGGGCAGCAGGGCACACACAGATACGCAGTATTTT	CASSPRESGGSRAHTDTQYF
TRBV7-2	TRBD1	TRBJ1-1	many	TGTGCCAGCAGCTTAATCGGCCCAGGGGGGAACACTGAAGCTTTCTTT	CASSLIGPGGNTEAFF
TRBV7-9	TRBD2	TRBJ2-5	once	TGTGCCAGCAGCCAATCTAGCGGGAGAGAGACCCAGTACTTC	CASSQSSGRETQYF
TRBV20-1	TRBD1	TRBJ1-6	-	TGCAGTGCTAGAGCCAGGGGGAATTATAATTCACCCCTCCACTTT	CSARARGNYNSPLHF
TRBV24-1	TRBD2	TRBJ2-1	-	TGTGCCACCAGGGGGGGGAATCCGGGTGAGCAGTTCTTC	CATRGGNPGEQFF
TRBV18	TRBD2	TRBJ2-1	-	TGTGCCAGCTCAAAGGGACTAGTAGGTGAGCAGTTCTTC	CASSKGLVGEQFF
TRBV7-9	TRBD1	TRBJ2-4	-	TGTGCCAGCAGCGGGCGACAGGGTCTAGCCAAAAACATTCAGTACTTC	CASSGRQGLAKNIQYF
TRBV11-1	TRBD1	TRBJ1-5	many	TGTGCCAGCACCCCAGACAGGGGGACTCAGCCCCAGCATTTT	CASTPDRGTQPQHF